Below, 7 T cell receptor beta chains from the same sample are listed, as sequenced in a study of graft-versus-host responses after intestinal transplantation. TCRdb keeps only in-frame clones here, not all; method: immunoSEQ multiplex PCR. This repertoire shows just under 50,000 clones, approximately 84% found once; its top ten account for approximately 0.46%. No antigen has been assigned to these receptors. Here the sequenced sample was unstimulated CD4+ T cells sorted from spleen or lymph node cells, taken before transplant. Every receptor here comes from a human donor who was the organ donor for an intestinal transplant.

The chain has TRBV11-2 and TRBJ2-3, with 9 nucleotides matching TRBD2. CDR3 length equals 14 residues. Germline assignment: CDR1 SGHAT and CDR2 FQNNGV. V trimming: 4 bases; J trimming: 1 base; junction bases outside the gene matches: 0. This chain's CDR3 is CASSWTSGTDTQYF. CDR3 nucleotides: TGTGCCAGCAGCTGGACTAGCGGCACAGATACGCAGTATTTT.

V usage is TRBV11-2 and J usage is TRBJ2-2; 10 positions agree with TRBD2. The length of the CDR3 is 14 residues. With V trimmed by 4 bases and J by 4 bases, 0 bases remained unmatched. Per the germline V gene, CDR1 is SGHAT and CDR2 is FQNNGV. CDR3 bases: TGTGCCAGCAGCTGGACTAGCGGCACCGGGGAGCTGTTTTTT. Its protein is CASSWTSGTGELFF.

This chain joins TRBV29-1 and TRBJ2-2; D is ambiguous. This CDR3 is 12 amino acids long. V lost 8 bases and J 4 bases, leaving 11 bases between the germline ends. Per germline, CDR1 SQVTM and CDR2 ANQGSEA. CDR3: CSPTHSTGELFF. The CDR3 bases are TGCAGCCCCACCCATAGCACCGGGGAGCTGTTTTTT.

The rearrangement uses TRBV30 and TRBJ1-2, with 9 bases lining up with TRBD1. From germline, CDR1 is GTSNPN and CDR2 SVGIG (reference sequence). This CDR3 comprises 13 residues. The trim removed 5 bases at V and 3 bases at J, leaving 4 bases unmatched. The CDR3 DNA reads TGTGCCTGGCGGGACAGGGCGGACTATGGCTACACCTTC. This gives the protein CAWRDRADYGYTF.

The chain employs TRBV27 and TRBJ1-2; TRBD1 matches 7 bases. V dropped 3 bases and J dropped 3; count of bases not matched to a gene: 7. The length of the CDR3 is 15 residues. The germline V gene has CDR1 MNHEY and CDR2 SMNVEV (reference sequence). CDR3 loop: CASSFHRGRDYGYTF. In nucleotides, the CDR3 is TGTGCCAGCAGTTTTCACAGGGGAAGAGACTATGGCTACACCTTC.

CDR3: CASSTPTTGPTYEQYF. CDR3 DNA sequence: TGTGCCAGCAGCACCCCGACCACGGGGCCTACCTACGAGCAGTACTTC. The rearrangement links TRBV11-2 to TRBJ2-5; TRBD1 or TRBD2 may be the D gene (5 bases each). The J call may be faulty, since TRBJ2-7 better matches the DNA end. The CDR3 is 16 residues long. Per the germline V gene, CDR1 is SGHAT and CDR2 is FQNNGV.

The genes are TRBV10-2 and TRBJ2-3, with TRBD2 as a possible D gene (6 bases). This CDR3 is 13 amino acids long. With 7 bases removed from V and 0 bases from J, the gap between germline ends came to 8 bases. From germline, CDR1 is WSHSY and CDR2 SAAADI. The CDR3 protein is CASNAGSTDTQYF. CDR3 sequence (DNA): TGCGCCAGCAATGCGGGAAGCACAGATACGCAGTATTTT.